This T cell receptor (beta chain) was captured by sequencing in a study of beta chain features in type 1 diabetes. Study-level results: The study found fewer insertions and more deletions at VDJ junctions in type 1 diabetes patients. Patients' naive, central memory and regulatory TCRB repertoires appeared more alike than those of healthy donors. All four CD4+ subsets of Type 1 diabetes patients contained TCRB CDR3s that were moderately but significantly shorter.

Sorting with CD45RO/CCR7/CD25/CD127/CD95/CD27 yielded naive, central memory, regulatory and stem-like memory CD4+ cells. In all sorted populations, purity surpassed 98%. This clone was detected a few times. Antigen unknown. The junction had 12 bases not matched to a gene; V was cut back by 2 bases and J by 4 bases. CDR3 length: 17 residues. Looked up from germline, CDR1 is SGHAT and CDR2 is FQNNGV. cDNA synthesis used the whole RNA isolate, giving expressed TCRB sequences. Sequencing used immunoSEQ multiplex PCR; TCRdb keeps in-frame clones, though not all of them. The repertoire includes fewer than 400,000 clones, around 8.5% of them detected once, and 1% sits in the top ten.

The TCR comes from a man in his thirties or forties with type 1 diabetes. Sequenced: central memory CD4+ T cells from blood. This chain connects TRBV11-2 to TRBJ1-1; the match to TRBD1 covers 8 bases. The CDR3 protein is CASSLRAAGGAATEAFF. The CDR3 DNA reads as TGTGCCAGCAGCTTAAGGGCCGCAGGGGGCGCGGCCACTGAAGCTTTCTTT.